This T cell receptor (beta chain) was found in a study of memory CD4+ T cells and cytomegalovirus serostatus. Germline V CDR1 and CDR2: SGDLS, YYNGEE. V was clipped by 0 bases and J by 4 bases, with 4 bases between them. This CDR3 contains 12 residues. Single viable CD3+CD4+CD8-CD45RO+ cells were sorted as the memory CD4+ T cells. Clones were sequenced by immunoSEQ multiplex PCR, and TCRdb holds only the in-frame ones, with some missing. This sample has 85,000 to 100,000 clones, with 80% found just once. The V and J genes are TRBV9 and TRBJ2-5; D unresolved. This TCR was sampled from an adult in good health and CMV-seropositive. Sequencing used memory CD4+ T cells from blood. CDR3 sequence (DNA): TGTGCCAGCAGCGTAGAGGGAGAGACCCAGTACTTC. Translated, it gives CASSVEGETQYF.